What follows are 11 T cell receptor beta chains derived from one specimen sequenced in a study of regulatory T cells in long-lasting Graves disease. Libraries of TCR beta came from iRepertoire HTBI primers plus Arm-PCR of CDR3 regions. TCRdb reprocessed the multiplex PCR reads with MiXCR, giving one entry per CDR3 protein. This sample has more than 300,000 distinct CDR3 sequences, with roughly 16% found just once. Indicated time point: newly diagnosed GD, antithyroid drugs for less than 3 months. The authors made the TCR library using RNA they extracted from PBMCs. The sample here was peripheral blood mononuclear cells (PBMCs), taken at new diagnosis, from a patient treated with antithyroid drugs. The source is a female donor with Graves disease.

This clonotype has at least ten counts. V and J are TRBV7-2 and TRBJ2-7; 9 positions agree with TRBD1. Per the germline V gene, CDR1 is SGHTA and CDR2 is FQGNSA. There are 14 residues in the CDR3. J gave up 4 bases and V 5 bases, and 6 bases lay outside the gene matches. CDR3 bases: TGTGCCAGCAGCACCGGGACAGGGAGGTACGAGCAGTACTTC. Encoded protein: CASSTGTGRYEQYF.

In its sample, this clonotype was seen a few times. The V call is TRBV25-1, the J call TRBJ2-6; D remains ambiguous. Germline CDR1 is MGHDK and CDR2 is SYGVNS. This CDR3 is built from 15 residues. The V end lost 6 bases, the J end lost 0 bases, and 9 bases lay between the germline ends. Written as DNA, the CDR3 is TGTGCCAGCAGCCTTGGGGACTCTGGGGCCAACGTCCTGACTTTC. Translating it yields CASSLGDSGANVLTF.

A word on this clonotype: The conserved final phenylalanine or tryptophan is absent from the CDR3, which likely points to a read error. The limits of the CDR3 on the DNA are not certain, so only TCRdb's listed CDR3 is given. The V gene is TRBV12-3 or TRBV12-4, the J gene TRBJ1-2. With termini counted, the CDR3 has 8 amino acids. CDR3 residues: CATDPATL.

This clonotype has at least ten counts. Written as DNA, the CDR3 is TGTGCCAGCAGCTTAGCAGTAGGCTACGAGCCCACTGAGCAGTTCTTC. Amino acid sequence: CASSLAVGYEPTEQFF. The chain has TRBV11-2 and TRBJ2-1; no clear D. Germline V lookup: CDR1 SGHAT, CDR2 FQNNGV. V lost 1 base, J lost 9 bases, and 19 bases lay in between. This CDR3 has 16 amino acids.

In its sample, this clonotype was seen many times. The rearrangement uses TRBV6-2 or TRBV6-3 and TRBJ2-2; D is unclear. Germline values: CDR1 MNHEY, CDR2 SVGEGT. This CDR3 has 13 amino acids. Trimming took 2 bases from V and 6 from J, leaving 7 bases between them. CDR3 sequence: CASSYREPGELFF. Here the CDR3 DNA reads TGTGCCAGCAGTTACAGGGAACCCGGGGAGCTGTTTTTT.

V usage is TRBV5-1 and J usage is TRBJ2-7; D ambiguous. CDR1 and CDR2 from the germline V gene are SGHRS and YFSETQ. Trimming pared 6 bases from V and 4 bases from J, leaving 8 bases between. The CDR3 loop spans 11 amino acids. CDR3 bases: TGCGCCAGCACCCTGGGATACGAGCAGTACTTC. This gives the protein CASTLGYEQYF. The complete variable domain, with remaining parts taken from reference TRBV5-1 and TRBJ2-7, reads KAGVTQTPRYLIKTRGQQVTLSCSPISGHRSVSWYQQTPGQGLQFLFEYFSETQRNKGNFPGRFSGRQFSNSRSEMNVSTLELGDSALYLCASTLGYEQYFGPGTRLTVT.

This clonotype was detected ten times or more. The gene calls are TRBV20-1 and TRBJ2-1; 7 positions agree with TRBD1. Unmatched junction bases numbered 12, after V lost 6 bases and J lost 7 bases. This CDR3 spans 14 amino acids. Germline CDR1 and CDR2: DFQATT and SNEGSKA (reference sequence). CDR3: CSAPRRDSLNEQFF. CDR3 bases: TGCAGTGCCCCTCGACGGGACAGCCTTAATGAGCAGTTCTTC.

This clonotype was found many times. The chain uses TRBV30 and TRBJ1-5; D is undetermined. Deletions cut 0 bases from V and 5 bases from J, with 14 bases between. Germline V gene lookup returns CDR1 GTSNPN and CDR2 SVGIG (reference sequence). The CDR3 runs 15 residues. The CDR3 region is CAWSVRTELYQPQHF. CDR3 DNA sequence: TGTGCCTGGAGTGTACGAACAGAGCTGTATCAGCCCCAGCATTTT. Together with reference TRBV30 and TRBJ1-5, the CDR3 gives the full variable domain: SQTIHQWPATLVQPVGSPLSLECTVEGTSNPNLYWYRQAAGRGLQLLFYSVGIGQISSEVPQNLSASRPQDRQFILSSKKLLLSDSGFYLCAWSVRTELYQPQHFGDGTRLSIL.

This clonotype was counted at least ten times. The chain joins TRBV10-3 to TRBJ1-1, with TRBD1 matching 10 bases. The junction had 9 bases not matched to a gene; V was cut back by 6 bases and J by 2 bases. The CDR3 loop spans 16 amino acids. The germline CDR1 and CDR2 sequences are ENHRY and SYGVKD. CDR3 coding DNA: TGTGCCATCAGGTCAAGACAGGGGGCTACCAACACTGAAGCTTTCTTT. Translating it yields CAIRSRQGATNTEAFF.

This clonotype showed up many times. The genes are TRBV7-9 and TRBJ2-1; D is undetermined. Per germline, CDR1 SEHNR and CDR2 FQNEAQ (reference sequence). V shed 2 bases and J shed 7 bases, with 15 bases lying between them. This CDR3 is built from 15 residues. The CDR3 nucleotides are TGTGCCAGCAGCTTAAGTTGGATGGATTTGAATGAGCAGTTCTTC. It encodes CASSLSWMDLNEQFF.

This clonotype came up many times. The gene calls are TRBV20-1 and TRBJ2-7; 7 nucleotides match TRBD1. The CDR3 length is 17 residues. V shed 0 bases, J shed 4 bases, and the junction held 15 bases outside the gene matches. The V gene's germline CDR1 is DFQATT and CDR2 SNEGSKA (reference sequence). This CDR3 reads CSARDLYTGQRKYEQYF. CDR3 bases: TGCAGTGCTAGAGATCTCTACACGGGACAGCGAAAGTACGAGCAGTACTTC.